This passage covers 27 T cell receptor beta chains from one sample sequenced in a study of blood T cells in healthy people across ages. Alongside a J-beta primer mix, a sample-barcoded 5' primer served in a second PCR lasting about 7 to 11 cycles. MiXCR, applied by TCRdb to the 5' RACE reads, yields one record per CDR3 protein. This table holds 700,000 or so distinct CDR3 sequences, approximately 40% found once. The sample was blood. The receptors were gathered from an older man in good health.

In this sample, this clonotype turned up once. This chain uses TRBV6-2 or TRBV6-3 with TRBJ2-7; 8 bases fit TRBD1. Looked up from germline, CDR1 is MNHEY and CDR2 is SVGEGT. V was clipped by 2 bases and J by 7 bases; unmatched bases: 13. This CDR3 contains 16 residues. The CDR3 DNA sequence: TGTGCCAGCAGTTACGGTCGGGACAGGCTCAACAATGAGCAGTACTTC. Its translation: CASSYGRDRLNNEQYF.

The sample holds a few counts of this clonotype. The chain uses TRBV3-1 and TRBJ1-2; 9 bases agree with TRBD1. The CDR3 length is 15 residues. V trimming: 3 bases; J trimming: 4 bases; junction bases outside the gene matches: 6. Germline V gives CDR1 LGHDT, CDR2 YNNKEL (reference sequence). The CDR3 spells CASSHGDRVGYGYTF. The CDR3 DNA follows: TGTGCCAGCAGCCATGGGGACAGGGTTGGCTATGGCTACACCTTC.

This clonotype was detected a few times. The rearrangement links TRBV9 to TRBJ2-7; 9 positions match TRBD2. The J call is in doubt because the DNA end fits TRBJ2-5 better. Germline V lookup: CDR1 SGDLS, CDR2 YYNGEE. The CDR3 covers 14 residues. In DNA form, the CDR3 reads TGTGCCAGCAGCGCTAGCGGGGCCATAGGGACCCAGTACTTC. Amino acid sequence: CASSASGAIGTQYF.

The CDR3 sequence is CASSLGSTGAGTQYF. DNA of the CDR3: TGTGCCAGCAGTTTAGGGTCGACAGGGGCCGGGACCCAGTACTTC. The rearrangement links TRBV28 to TRBJ2-4; 8 positions agree with TRBD1. The DNA end lines up better with TRBJ2-5; the J call may be wrong. CDR3 size: 15 residues. Germline CDR1 is MDHEN and CDR2 is SYDVKM.

This clonotype has more than one count but fewer than ten. The V call is TRBV7-9, the J call TRBJ2-1; perhaps D is TRBD1 or TRBD2 (5 bases each). The germline V and J ends were trimmed by 1 base and 2 bases, with 9 bases remaining between them. This CDR3 has 15 residues. Looked up from germline, CDR1 is SEHNR and CDR2 is FQNEAQ (reference sequence). CDR3 loop: CASSLGLGAYNEQFF. DNA for the CDR3: TGTGCCAGCAGCTTAGGGCTGGGGGCCTACAATGAGCAGTTCTTC. The complete variable domain, with remaining parts taken from reference TRBV7-9 and TRBJ2-1, reads DTGVSQNPRHKITKRGQNVTFRCDPISEHNRLYWYRQTLGQGPEFLTYFQNEAQLEKSRLLSDRFSAERPKGSFSTLEIQRTEQGDSAMYLCASSLGLGAYNEQFFGPGTRLTVL.

This clonotype was detected only a few times. The chain is built from TRBV7-9 and TRBJ2-7, with D perhaps matching TRBD1 (6 bases). The CDR3 has 15 residues. Germline CDR1 reads SEHNR; CDR2 reads FQNEAQ (reference sequence). Trimming left V 5 bases short and J 2 bases short, with 16 bases between. CDR3 residues: CASSTFQGNPYEQYF. DNA for the CDR3: TGTGCCAGCAGCACCTTCCAGGGGAATCCCTACGAGCAGTACTTC.

Turning to this clonotype: Germline and junction disagree at one end, which may indicate a read error. J is TRBJ1-1 and V is TRBV29-1; D possibly corresponds to TRBD1 (6 bases). Germline V lookup: CDR1 SQVTM, CDR2 ANQGSEA. This CDR3 region has 12 residues. CDR3 nucleotide sequence: TGCAGCGCCCAGGAAGGGGACACTGGAGCTTTCTTT. It codes for CSAQEGDTGAFF.

This chain connects TRBV29-1 to TRBJ1-4, with D possibly TRBD1 on 5 matching bases. Trimming removed 7 bases from V and 5 bases from J, with 14 bases in between. Germline CDR1 and CDR2: SQVTM and ANQGSEA. The CDR3 contains 13 residues. The CDR3 sequence: CSGRDGRNEKLFF. CDR3 DNA sequence: TGCAGCGGCCGGGACGGAAGAAATGAAAAACTGTTTTTT.

The CDR3 loop reads CASSFFLGRGRLGATNEKLFF. The CDR3 DNA reads as TGTGCCAGCAGTTTTTTTTTAGGCAGGGGGCGTCTGGGTGCAACTAATGAAAAACTGTTTTTT. The rearrangement joins TRBV12-3 or TRBV12-4 to TRBJ1-4; TRBD1 matches 8 bases. The V gene end was trimmed by 3 bases and the J gene end by 0 bases; junction bases not matched to a gene: 18. The CDR3 covers 21 residues.

For this clonotype: This clone may be a read error of a much larger clone one base away. The V call is TRBV27, the J call TRBJ2-1, with D tentatively TRBD1 or TRBD2 (7 bases each). The CDR3 consists of 19 residues. Germline V gene lookup returns CDR1 MNHEY and CDR2 SMNVEV (reference sequence). CDR3: CTSAPEIGGGGRPYNEQFF. The CDR3 DNA reads TGTACCAGCGCTCCCGAGATAGGGGGCGGCGGGAGACCCTACAATGAGCAGTTCTTC.

The chain has TRBV7-2 and TRBJ2-7; 9 nucleotides align to TRBD1. Germline CDR1 SGHTA, CDR2 FQGNSA. Losses at the gene ends were 3 bases for V and 0 bases for J; bases not matched to a gene: 3. The CDR3 has 15 residues. CDR3 residues: CASSLGTGYSYEQYF. CDR3 nucleotides: TGTGCCAGCAGCTTGGGGACAGGGTACTCCTACGAGCAGTACTTC.

The chain carries TRBV27 and TRBJ1-4; D uncertain. Deletions cut 6 bases from V and 7 bases from J, with 15 bases between. Germline CDR1 reads MNHEY; CDR2 reads SMNVEV (reference sequence). The CDR3 has 14 residues. CDR3 region: CASRAALAGEKLFF. The CDR3 region has the DNA TGTGCCAGCAGGGCCGCCCTGGCGGGTGAAAAACTGTTTTTT.

V and J are TRBV6-2 or TRBV6-3 and TRBJ1-5; D is unclear. CDR1 is MNHEY, CDR2 SVGEGT, per germline. Deletions cut 6 bases from V and 0 bases from J, with 9 bases between. This CDR3 spans 14 amino acids. The CDR3 sequence is CASSFGISNQPQHF. CDR3 nucleotides: TGTGCCAGCAGCTTCGGGATTAGCAATCAGCCCCAGCATTTT.

The chain uses TRBV12-3 or TRBV12-4 and TRBJ2-4; 7 nucleotides line up with TRBD2. Gene TRBJ2-5 matches the end of the DNA better, so the J call may be wrong. The CDR3 sequence is 16 residues long. This CDR3 reads CASSFRSGLAEETQYF. DNA for the CDR3: TGTGCCAGCAGTTTCCGTAGTGGGCTAGCGGAAGAGACCCAGTACTTC.

The genes are TRBV20-1 and TRBJ2-3, with TRBD2 identical over 10 bases. CDR3 length equals 17 residues. V gave up 1 base and J gave up 2 bases; unmatched junction bases: 9. Germline lookup yields CDR1 DFQATT and CDR2 SNEGSKA (reference sequence). CDR3 DNA sequence: TGCAGTGCTAGAGGTTCTCCTGGGACTAGCGACACAGATACGCAGTATTTT. Protein sequence: CSARGSPGTSDTDTQYF.

This clonotype was observed a handful of times. This chain links TRBV2 with TRBJ2-1, with 8 bases lining up with TRBD1. V was clipped by 6 bases and J by 6 bases; unmatched bases: 13. The CDR3 consists of 16 residues. CDR1 is SNHLY and CDR2 is FYNNEI in the germline V gene. The CDR3 protein is CASSERGQAAGNEQFF. In DNA, the CDR3 is TGTGCCAGCAGCGAAAGGGGACAGGCAGCCGGCAATGAGCAGTTCTTC. The complete variable domain, with remaining parts taken from reference TRBV2 and TRBJ2-1, reads EPEVTQTPSHQVTQMGQEVILRCVPISNHLYFYWYRQILGQKVEFLVSFYNNEISEKSEIFDDQFSVERPDGSNFTLKIRSTKLEDSAMYFCASSERGQAAGNEQFFGPGTRLTVL.

There are many counts of this clonotype. One end of the junction is discordant with germline, which a read error may explain. The V call is TRBV5-1, the J call TRBJ1-5, with TRBD1 as a possible D gene (6 bases). The CDR3 has 14 amino acids. Germline CDR1 reads SGHRS; CDR2 reads YFSETQ. The CDR3: CASSLQGGNQPQHF. Written as DNA, the CDR3 is TGTGCCAGCAGCTTACAGGGAGGCAATCAGCCCCAGCATTTT.

V and J are TRBV28 and TRBJ2-7, with 8 bases fitting TRBD1. Germline CDR1 reads MDHEN; CDR2 reads SYDVKM. The junction had 15 bases not matched to a gene; V was cut back by 4 bases and J by 4 bases. The CDR3 is 17 residues long. CDR3 nucleotides: TGTGCCAGCAGTTCCTCCCGGGACAGGACTCTCGGGTACGAGCAGTACTTC. Its protein is CASSSSRDRTLGYEQYF.

This chain uses TRBV7-9 with TRBJ2-7; D not certain. This CDR3 comprises 13 residues. Trimming shortened V by 5 bases and J by 12 bases, and 20 bases separated the two germline ends. Looked up from germline, CDR1 is SEHNR and CDR2 is FQNEAQ (reference sequence). CDR3 loop: CASSRSEGANGYF. As DNA, the CDR3 is TGTGCCAGCAGCCGTTCTGAAGGAGCCAATGGGTACTTC.

V usage is TRBV7-9 and J usage is TRBJ1-2; TRBD1 aligns across 7 bases. In germline, CDR1 is SEHNR, CDR2 FQNEAQ (reference sequence). CDR3 size: 15 residues. V was pared by 8 bases and J by 7 bases, with 16 bases of the junction left unmatched. CDR3 residues: CASGSERTGTAGYTF. The CDR3 DNA is TGTGCCAGCGGCTCGGAAAGAACAGGGACAGCTGGCTACACCTTC.

The chain employs TRBV28 and TRBJ1-2; a possible D gene is TRBD1 (5 bases). CDR1 MDHEN and CDR2 SYDVKM come from the germline V gene. The CDR3 consists of 15 residues. The V gene lost 9 bases and the J gene lost 6 bases, with 23 bases spanning the gap. The CDR3, as DNA: TGTGCCAGTAAAGCAACGGGACGGCTAACTCATGGCTACACCTTC. Its translation is CASKATGRLTHGYTF.

The chain recombines TRBV5-6 with TRBJ2-5; D possibly corresponds to TRBD1 (5 bases). CDR1 SGHDT and CDR2 YYEEEE come from the germline V gene. V was trimmed by 0 bases and J by 5 bases, leaving 14 bases between them. The CDR3 spans 15 residues. The CDR3 DNA is TGTGCCAGCAGCTTGGAGTTCGCAGGGCGGGAGACCCAGTACTTC. It translates to CASSLEFAGRETQYF.

The V and J genes are TRBV5-1 and TRBJ2-1, with 7 bases that match TRBD1. V was clipped by 3 bases and J by 5 bases; unmatched bases: 8. The CDR3 extends over 15 amino acids. Germline V lookup: CDR1 SGHRS, CDR2 YFSETQ. The CDR3 here is CASSWTGTENNEQFF. Here the CDR3 DNA reads TGCGCCAGCAGCTGGACCGGGACAGAAAACAATGAGCAGTTCTTC.

This clonotype has just one count. The chain carries TRBV12-3 or TRBV12-4 and TRBJ2-3, with 8 positions matching TRBD2. This CDR3 is 16 amino acids long. J lost 3 bases, V lost 5 bases, and 10 bases had no gene match. For the CDR3, the DNA is TGTGCCAGCAGTCTAGGACTAGCCCCAGGGACAGATACGCAGTATTTT. Encoded protein: CASSLGLAPGTDTQYF.

The J gene is TRBJ2-7, the V gene TRBV12-3 or TRBV12-4; D uncertain. The CDR3 is 14 amino acids. With 5 bases removed from V and 3 bases from J, the gap between germline ends came to 14 bases. CDR3 protein: CASSPTGRIYEQYF. In DNA form, the CDR3 reads TGTGCCAGCAGTCCGACTGGACGGATCTACGAGCAGTACTTC.

This clonotype was seen ten or more times. The V gene is TRBV20-1, the J gene TRBJ2-5, with 8 bases matching TRBD2. Germline trimming cut 0 bases from V and 6 bases from J; bases unmatched to any gene: 9. Germline CDR1 DFQATT, CDR2 SNEGSKA (reference sequence). This CDR3 is 15 amino acids long. The CDR3 DNA reads TGCAGTGCTAGAGATCTGGCGGGGGGCCGGCAGACCCAGTACTTC. Translation gives CSARDLAGGRQTQYF.

The rearrangement joins TRBV6-6 to TRBJ2-2; 7 nucleotides match TRBD1. J was trimmed by 3 bases and V by 6 bases; bases with no gene match: 10. CDR1 and CDR2 from the germline V gene are MNHNY and SVGAGI (reference sequence). The CDR3 is 16 amino acids. CDR3 DNA sequence: TGTGCCAGCAGAGACCAGAGACAGGGTGACACCGGGGAGCTGTTTTTT. Its protein is CASRDQRQGDTGELFF.